The T cell receptor (beta chain) described here comes from a study of immune aging and cytomegalovirus after organ transplant (dated by TCRdb to the early 2020s). Concerning the study at large: Every transplant recipient was given three-drug immunosuppression consisting of prednisone, tacrolimus, and mycophenolate.

The meaning of the sample's time point label: five sample-tagged time points from pre-transplant (day -1) to day 368 post-transplant, pooled. Thawed PBMC were stimulated for around eleven hours with a CMV IE-1 overlapping peptide library without transport inhibitors. After thawing, cells were rested overnight and were then stimulated in R10 medium with CD28/CD49d costimulation. The IE-1 peptide library was made up of 15-amino-acid peptides, each overlapping by 11 amino acids. Samples from each time point were barcoded using BD Single-Cell Multiplexing Kit Sample Tags, then pooled and stained with sorting antibodies plus oligo-conjugated anti-CD45RA. A BD FACSAria III was used to sort CMV-responsive CD8+CD137+ and CD4+CD154+ T cells at 4-way purity. Blood samples were drawn into EDTA vacutainers and processed by Ficoll gradient within 1-24 hours. Libraries were built with single-cell sequencing. Sequencing was performed on an Illumina NovaSeq 6000. The BD Rhapsody Targeted mRNA and AbSeq Reagent Kit was used in a microwell format for cell capture and library preparation. Libraries were prepared to cover TCR, sample tags, AbSeq, and targeted mRNA from the Human T-Cell Expression Panel plus custom TOX and TOX2 primers. Libraries were sequenced on an Illumina NovaSeq. The authors' analysis ran thus. The analysis covered 10468 cells in total, of which about 7,300 were CD8 T cells and around 4,900 were CD8 T cells with an identifiable TCR CDR3. The BD Rhapsody Targeted Analysis Pipeline, including V(D)J processing, was run on the Seven Bridges Genomics platform to process the raw data. Quality control, Sample Tag demultiplexing with Lex-BDSMK, clone identification with VDJ Explorer, and Seurat clustering were performed in SeqGeq 1.6.0. Clones comprising <1% of CD8 T cells were considered non-expanded; clones comprising >2.5% of the sample were considered clonal expansions. TCRdb trimmed the raw reads at Q25, called clones with MiXCR and kept productive beta chains. Every distinct CDR3 protein forms one entry, paired with its most common genes and DNA. TCRdb, rather than the study authors, made the V and J calls. The sample contains about 21,000 distinct CDR3 sequences, around 34% of them found a single time. The ten largest clones take up less than 30% of the sample.

This clonotype is classified as medium-sized (0.01 to 0.1%). The antigen this receptor binds is unknown. Within one base of it there is no much larger clone, and no base qualities were kept. For this chain, trimming is 2 bases at the V end and 2 bases at the J end, and the number of junction bases without a gene match is 7. There are 16 amino acids in the CDR3, from cysteine to phenylalanine inclusive. The read is trimmed to its CDR3 DNA, 48 bases read in frame from base 1. CDR1 and CDR2 (KGHSH, LQKENI) derive from the germline V gene. Results the study describes overall, beyond this receptor: Following viremia, aged-phenotype cells rose post-transplant in clones of any size, with the rise occurring earlier in large clones (days 200-264) than in small clones. Because CD57 was not measured in the sequencing data, a conservative gene-based aging definition was used instead. TEMRA cells made up a larger share of large clones, and the seven largest clones (just over 1,900 cells) gained aged and TEMRA cells while losing TCM cells.

The chain is made from TRBV18 and TRBJ2-7; TRBD1 fits 9 bases in the junction. Sequenced material: CMV peptide-activated CD4+ and CD8+ T cells sorted from blood, taken at five time points, pooled. Interpreted using the paper, the cell subset or site label stands for: sorted CD8+CD137+ and CD4+CD154+ T cells after about 13 h CMV IE-1 peptide stimulation. The sequence derives from a female donor who had a heart transplant and CMV viremia. Here is the DNA: TGTGCCAGCTCACCAACGGCGGGACAGGGTCCCTACGAGCAGTACTTC. This is translated as CASSPTAGQGPYEQYF.